These 7 T cell receptor beta chains were sequenced from one sample in a study of T cell repertoires in ileal Crohn's disease. Produced via immunoSEQ multiplex PCR; TCRdb's table is partial and in-frame only. Of roughly 15,000 clones in the sample, 80% to 85% are singletons; the top ten hold less than 6.5%. The sample was ileal tissue. The source of these receptors is an adult with Crohn's disease.

The chain uses TRBV5-5 and TRBJ1-1, with D uncertain. Germline assignment: CDR1 SGHKS and CDR2 YYEKEE (reference sequence). The CDR3 is 13 residues long. The V and J ends lost 4 bases and 0 bases respectively, with 7 bases between them. The DNA for the CDR3 is TGTGCCAGCAGCACTCTGATGAACACTGAAGCTTTCTTT. Its translation is CASSTLMNTEAFF.

The J gene is TRBJ2-5, the V gene TRBV29-1, with D perhaps matching TRBD2 (5 bases). The CDR3 is 14 residues long. The V gene's germline CDR1 is SQVTM and CDR2 ANQGSEA. Trimming removed 3 bases at V and 1 base at J, with 12 bases between. The CDR3 here is CSVEWPSSQETQYF. The CDR3, as DNA: TGCAGCGTTGAGTGGCCTAGCAGCCAAGAGACCCAGTACTTC. Filled out from reference TRBV29-1 and TRBJ2-5, the complete variable domain reads SAVISQKPSRDICQRGTSLTIQCQVDSQVTMMFWYRQQPGQSLTLIATANQGSEATYESGFVIDKFPISRPNLTFSTLTVSNMSPEDSSIYLCSVEWPSSQETQYFGPGTRLLVL.

This CDR3 is CASSRGQGFYEQYF. For the CDR3, the DNA is TGTGCCAGCAGTAGAGGACAGGGGTTCTACGAGCAGTACTTC. The J gene is TRBJ2-7, the V gene TRBV6-1; 9 positions match TRBD1. Losses at the gene ends were 5 bases for V and 3 bases for J; bases not matched to a gene: 5. Germline V gene data show CDR1 as MNHNS and CDR2 as SASEGT. There are 14 residues in the CDR3.

The chain combines TRBV29-1 with TRBJ1-1; maybe TRBD1 (6 bases). V was trimmed by 6 bases and J by 5 bases, leaving 13 bases between them. Germline CDR1 is SQVTM and CDR2 is ANQGSEA. CDR3 length: 12 amino acids. The chain's CDR3 is CSVARGGTEAFF. The CDR3 DNA is TGCAGCGTAGCCAGGGGAGGGACTGAAGCTTTCTTT.

The V gene is TRBV29-1, the J gene TRBJ2-1, with 16 bases matching TRBD2. CDR3 size: 15 residues. The V gene end was trimmed by 7 bases and the J gene end by 5 bases; junction bases not matched to a gene: 5. In germline, CDR1 is SQVTM, CDR2 ANQGSEA. The CDR3 nucleotides read TGCAGCGCACCGGGACTAGCGGGGGGGGACAATGAGCAGTTCTTC. This translates into CSAPGLAGGDNEQFF.

This clone appeared a few times. This chain uses TRBV28 with TRBJ2-1; no reliable D call. CDR3 size: 15 residues. The germline V gene has CDR1 MDHEN and CDR2 SYDVKM. V lost 7 bases and J 7 bases, leaving 20 bases between the germline ends. The CDR3 region has the DNA TGTGCCAGCAATACCCGGAGTCCCCTCGGGAATGAGCAGTTCTTC. Protein sequence: CASNTRSPLGNEQFF.

The rearrangement links TRBV15 to TRBJ2-5; 11 bases fit TRBD1. The CDR3 runs 14 residues. V lost 5 bases, J lost 5 bases, and 4 bases stayed unmatched. Per germline, CDR1 LNHNV and CDR2 YYDKDF (reference sequence). The CDR3 coding sequence is TGTGCCACCAGCTTGGACAGGGGGCTGGAGACCCAGTACTTC. Translated: CATSLDRGLETQYF.